This is a list of T cell receptor beta chains from one sample in a study of beta chain features in type 1 diabetes. Repertoires were generated with immunoSEQ multiplex PCR, while TCRdb's copy carries only in-frame clones and drops some. The sample has about 250,000 clones; 9.5% to 13% are singletons. Sequencing was carried out using naive CD4+ T cells from blood. These receptor sequences come from a man aged 25 to 45 with type 1 diabetes. CDR3s include the opening cysteine and the closing phenylalanine or tryptophan. The D gene is left open where the match is weak. Rows may omit the clone size; those that give it use once, few, many or a size class.

d_call	clone_size	v_call	j_call	cdr3_aa	cdr3_nt
TRBD1	-	TRBV6-5	TRBJ2-7	CASSYSGQGYEQYF	TGTGCCAGCAGTTACTCGGGACAGGGTTACGAGCAGTACTTC
-	few	TRBV9	TRBJ1-4	CASSERQAANEKLFF	TGTGCCAGCAGCGAACGACAGGCGGCTAATGAAAAACTGTTTTTT
TRBD1	few	TRBV28	TRBJ1-2	CASSTGDYGYTF	TGTGCCAGCAGCACAGGGGACTATGGCTACACCTTC
-	-	TRBV18	TRBJ2-3	CASSPPREGAPNTQYF	TGTGCCAGCTCACCACCGAGAGAAGGGGCCCCAAATACGCAGTATTTT
TRBD1	few	TRBV7-9	TRBJ2-7	CASSLRTGSYEQYF	TGTGCCAGCAGCTTGAGGACAGGGTCCTACGAGCAGTACTTC
-	few	TRBV25-1	TRBJ1-2	CASSDPRGDDYGYTF	TGTGCCAGCAGTGACCCACGGGGTGACGACTATGGCTACACCTTC
TRBD1	few	TRBV10-3	TRBJ2-7	CAIRGTGLYEQYF	TGTGCCATCAGGGGGACAGGGTTGTACGAGCAGTACTTC
TRBD2	few	TRBV4-2	TRBJ2-1	CASSQRAGGSYNEQFF	TGTGCCAGCAGCCAACGAGCGGGGGGCTCCTACAATGAGCAGTTCTTC
TRBD1	-	TRBV30	TRBJ1-6	CAWRNSAWGQVNSPLHF	TGTGCCTGGAGAAATTCGGCGTGGGGACAGGTTAATTCACCCCTCCACTTT
TRBD1	-	TRBV19	TRBJ1-5	CASIPGQGFNQPQHF	TGTGCCAGTATTCCGGGACAGGGCTTCAATCAGCCCCAGCATTTT
-	-	TRBV6-5	TRBJ2-1	CASSAREIYEQFF	TGTGCCAGCAGCGCTAGGGAGATCTATGAGCAGTTCTTC
-	-	TRBV7-2	TRBJ2-7	CASTLDPGISYEQYF	TGTGCCAGCACCTTAGATCCGGGAATCTCCTACGAGCAGTACTTC
-	-	TRBV5-1	TRBJ2-7	CASSFSGHEQYF	TGCGCCAGCAGCTTTTCAGGGCACGAGCAGTACTTC
TRBD1	-	TRBV2	TRBJ2-7	CASSVGQGTYEQYF	TGTGCCAGCAGTGTGGGACAGGGTACCTACGAGCAGTACTTC
-	-	TRBV30	TRBJ1-6	CAWRPRRRSYNSPLHF	TGTGCCTGGAGACCGAGGCGTAGGTCCTATAATTCACCCCTCCACTTT
-	-	TRBV2	TRBJ1-5	CASSEVERNQPQHF	TGTGCCAGCAGTGAAGTAGAACGCAATCAGCCCCAGCATTTT
-	few	TRBV5-4	TRBJ2-3	CASSLRGADTQYF	TGTGCCAGCAGCTTGCGGGGAGCAGATACGCAGTATTTT
-	few	TRBV9	TRBJ2-2	CASSVGTLNTGELFF	TGTGCCAGCAGCGTTGGGACACTGAACACCGGGGAGCTGTTTTTT
TRBD1	-	TRBV6-5	TRBJ1-2	CASSFGQGATYGYTF	TGTGCCAGCAGTTTCGGCCAGGGGGCAACCTATGGCTACACCTTC
-	-	TRBV2	TRBJ2-7	CASSQRQGLTYEQYF	TGTGCCAGCAGTCAAAGGCAAGGACTCACCTACGAGCAGTACTTC
-	-	TRBV7-3	TRBJ1-5	CANGGAGQPQHF	TGTGCCAATGGGGGGGCGGGTCAGCCCCAGCATTTT
-	-	TRBV6-5	TRBJ1-1	CASSWGHTEAFF	TGTGCCAGCAGTTGGGGGCACACTGAAGCTTTCTTT
TRBD1	-	TRBV6-1	TRBJ2-2	CASSDTGQLTGELFF	TGTGCCAGCAGCGACACGGGACAGCTCACCGGGGAGCTGTTTTTT
-	few	TRBV18	TRBJ1-1	CASSPAQGWNTEAFF	TGTGCCAGCTCACCAGCACAGGGTTGGAACACTGAAGCTTTCTTT
-	-	TRBV5-4	TRBJ1-2	CASSLAGQGGYGYTF	TGTGCCAGCAGCTTGGCCGGGCAGGGCGGCTATGGCTACACCTTC
-	-	TRBV7-2	TRBJ1-1	CASGGGYTEAFF	TGTGCCAGCGGCGGGGGGTACACTGAAGCTTTCTTT
TRBD1	-	TRBV7-9	TRBJ2-1	CASSSAGTVYNEQFF	TGTGCCAGCAGCTCCGCCGGGACAGTGTACAATGAGCAGTTCTTC
-	-	TRBV7-2	TRBJ2-5	CASSLRRGKETQYF	TGTGCCAGCAGCTTAAGGCGGGGCAAAGAGACCCAGTACTTC
-	-	TRBV11-2	TRBJ1-6	CASRPGGRRSPLHF	TGTGCCAGCAGACCGGGTGGCAGAAGATCACCCCTCCACTTT